These 14 T cell receptor beta chains share one sample of origin, sequenced in a study of control samples from healthy donors and cancer patients. The method was immunoSEQ multiplex PCR; TCRdb's version includes in-frame clones alone and lacks a portion of them. This sample has fewer than 200,000 clones, with about 93% found just once. Source material: blood. Source of these receptors: an older woman in good health.

The chain employs TRBV4-2 and TRBJ2-3; D is uncertain. The CDR3 has 14 residues. In germline, CDR1 is LGHNA, CDR2 YNFKEQ. Trimming took 0 bases from V and 0 from J, leaving 4 bases between them. The CDR3 DNA follows: TGTGCCAGCAGCCAAGACATTAGCACAGATACGCAGTATTTT. Translated: CASSQDISTDTQYF.

V usage is TRBV6-5 and J usage is TRBJ1-4, with TRBD1 matching 9 bases. The germline V gene has CDR1 MNHEY and CDR2 SVGAGI. The length of the CDR3 is 15 residues. V shed 6 bases and J 7 bases; nucleotides not matched to a gene: 9. Here the CDR3 DNA reads TGTGCCAGCAGCTTAAAGGGACAGGGTGGTGAAAAACTGTTTTTT. This codes for CASSLKGQGGEKLFF.

The chain employs TRBV7-2 and TRBJ1-2; 7 positions match TRBD1. Germline CDR1 reads SGHTA; CDR2 reads FQGNSA. The CDR3 covers 13 residues. V lost 6 bases, J lost 4 bases, and 5 bases stayed unmatched. For the CDR3, the DNA is TGTGCCAGCAGGGAGACAGGGATCTATGGCTACACCTTC. This translates into CASRETGIYGYTF. The full variable domain, completed using reference TRBV7-2 and TRBJ1-2, is GAGVSQSPSNKVTEKGKDVELRCDPISGHTALYWYRQSLGQGLEFLIYFQGNSAPDKSGLPSDRFSAERTGGSVSTLTIQRTQQEDSAVYLCASRETGIYGYTFGSGTRLTVV.

In its sample, this clone was seen once. The CDR3: CASRATNEKLFF. In DNA form, the CDR3 reads TGTGCCAGTCGAGCAACTAATGAAAAACTGTTTTTT. The chain recombines TRBV6-6 with TRBJ1-4; D is unresolved. V lost 9 bases, J lost 0 bases, and 5 bases lay in between. Germline V gene sequence: CDR1 MNHNY, CDR2 SVGAGI (reference sequence). The CDR3 has 12 residues.

CDR3 DNA sequence: TGTGCCAGCAGCTTAGAAGGACGATATAGCAATCAGCCCCAGCATTTT. Translation: CASSLEGRYSNQPQHF. The gene calls are TRBV7-6 and TRBJ1-5; D call uncertain. Germline V CDR1 and CDR2: SGHVS, FNYEAQ. The CDR3 spans 16 residues. The V end was cut by 1 base, the J end by 0 bases, with 10 bases between. The variable domain in full, completed from reference TRBV7-6 and TRBJ1-5, reads GAGVSQSPRYKVTKRGQDVALRCDPISGHVSLYWYRQALGQGPEFLTYFNYEAQQDKSGLPNDRFSAERPEGSISTLTIQRTEQRDSAMYRCASSLEGRYSNQPQHFGDGTRLSIL.

The chain recombines TRBV11-3 with TRBJ2-3, with TRBD1 matching over 7 bases. Germline CDR1 SGHNT, CDR2 YENEEA. Trimming took 3 bases from V and 2 from J; bases not matched to a gene: 2. CDR3 length: 14 amino acids. The CDR3 coding sequence is TGTGCCAGCAGCTTTGACAGGGACACAGATACGCAGTATTTT. It is translated as CASSFDRDTDTQYF.

This chain connects TRBV2 to TRBJ1-3, with D perhaps matching TRBD1 (5 bases). V lost 7 bases and J 10 bases, leaving 20 bases between the germline ends. Germline assignment: CDR1 SNHLY and CDR2 FYNNEI. The CDR3 length is 14 residues. In DNA, the CDR3 is TGTGCCAGCAAGGCTGGGACGGCTGTAGGGACCATATATTTT. Translating it yields CASKAGTAVGTIYF.

The J gene is TRBJ1-3, the V gene TRBV5-6; TRBD1 agrees at 7 bases. Per germline, CDR1 SGHDT and CDR2 YYEEEE. CDR3 length: 16 amino acids. V lost 4 bases and J lost 0; bases outside the gene matches: 7. CDR3 region: CASSPTGYYSGNTIYF. The CDR3 DNA sequence: TGTGCCAGCAGCCCGACAGGGTACTACTCTGGAAACACCATATATTTT.

V gene TRBV7-2 combines with J gene TRBJ2-1; no clear D gene. CDR3 length: 12 amino acids. V was trimmed by 2 bases and J by 6 bases, leaving 5 bases between them. Germline V lookup: CDR1 SGHTA, CDR2 FQGNSA. This chain's CDR3 is CASSLWINEQFF. The CDR3 region has the DNA TGTGCCAGCAGCTTATGGATCAATGAGCAGTTCTTC.

The chain links TRBV7-9 to TRBJ1-2; TRBD1 matches 11 bases. CDR3 size: 16 residues. J lost 8 bases, V lost 1 base, and 9 bases had no gene match. Germline V gene sequence: CDR1 SEHNR, CDR2 FQNEAQ (reference sequence). CDR3 loop: CASSLGNTGTGGGYTF. For the CDR3, the DNA is TGTGCCAGCAGCTTAGGAAATACCGGGACAGGGGGAGGCTACACCTTC.

CDR3 residues: CATSDPGLAGGLETQYF. Written as DNA, the CDR3 is TGTGCCACCAGTGATCCGGGACTAGCGGGGGGGCTTGAGACCCAGTACTTC. This rearrangement joins TRBV24-1 to TRBJ2-5; 16 bases are a match to TRBD2. This CDR3 has 17 residues. V shed 3 bases, J shed 5 bases, and the junction held 5 bases outside the gene matches. Germline V gives CDR1 KGHDR, CDR2 SFDVKD.

This clone was observed once. The chain is built from TRBV25-1 and TRBJ2-5; TRBD2 is a possible D gene (6 bases). The CDR3 runs to 12 residues. The V end was cut by 10 bases, the J end by 0 bases, with 9 bases between. Germline values: CDR1 MGHDK, CDR2 SYGVNS. The CDR3 DNA is TGTGCCACGGGGGAGTACCAAGAGACCCAGTACTTC. Residues: CATGEYQETQYF.

The chain is built from TRBV7-2 and TRBJ1-2; maybe TRBD1 (5 bases). CDR1 SGHTA and CDR2 FQGNSA come from the germline V gene. V was cut by 7 bases and J by 3 bases, with 24 bases left in between. The CDR3 is made up of 17 amino acids. Here the CDR3 reads CASITTPGLLGDYGYTF. The CDR3 coding sequence is TGTGCCAGCATCACCACTCCGGGACTCCTAGGAGACTATGGCTACACCTTC.

The V gene is TRBV19, the J gene TRBJ2-1; D may be TRBD2 (5 bases). This CDR3 spans 15 amino acids. Germline loops: CDR1 LNHDA, CDR2 SQIVND (reference sequence). V lost 5 bases to trimming and J lost 5 bases, with 16 bases between them. In DNA form, the CDR3 reads TGTGCCAGTAGTCTCCCCACCGGGATCAACAATGAGCAGTTCTTC. It encodes CASSLPTGINNEQFF.